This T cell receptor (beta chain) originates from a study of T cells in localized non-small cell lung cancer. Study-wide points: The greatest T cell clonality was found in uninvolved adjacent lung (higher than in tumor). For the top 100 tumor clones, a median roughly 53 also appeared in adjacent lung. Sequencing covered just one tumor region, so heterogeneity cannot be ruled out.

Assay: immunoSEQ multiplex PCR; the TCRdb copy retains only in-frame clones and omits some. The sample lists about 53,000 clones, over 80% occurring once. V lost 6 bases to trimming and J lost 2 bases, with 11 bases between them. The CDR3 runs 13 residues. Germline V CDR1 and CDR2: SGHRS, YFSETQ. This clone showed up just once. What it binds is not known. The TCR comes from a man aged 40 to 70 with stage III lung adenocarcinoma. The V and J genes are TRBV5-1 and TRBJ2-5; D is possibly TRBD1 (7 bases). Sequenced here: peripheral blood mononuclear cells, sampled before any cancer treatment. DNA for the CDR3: TGCGCCAGCAAGCAGGGGGGACAAGAGACCCAGTACTTC. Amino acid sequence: CASKQGGQETQYF.